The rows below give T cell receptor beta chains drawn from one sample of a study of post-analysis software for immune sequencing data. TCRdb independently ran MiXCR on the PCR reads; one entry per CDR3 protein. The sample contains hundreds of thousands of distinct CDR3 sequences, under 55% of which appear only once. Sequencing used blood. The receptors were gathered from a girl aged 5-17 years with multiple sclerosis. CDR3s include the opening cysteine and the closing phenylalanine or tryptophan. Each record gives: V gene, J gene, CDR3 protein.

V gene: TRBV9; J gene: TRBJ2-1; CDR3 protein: CASSGRISDNEQFF
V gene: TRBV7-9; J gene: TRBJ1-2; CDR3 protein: CASSSPQVGGYTF
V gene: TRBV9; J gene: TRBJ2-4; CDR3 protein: CASSALAGGTGENHIQYF
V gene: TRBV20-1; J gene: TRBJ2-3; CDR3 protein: CSASDLAGSTDTQYF
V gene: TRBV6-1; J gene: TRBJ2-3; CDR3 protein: CASSQKHGGAQANTDTQYF
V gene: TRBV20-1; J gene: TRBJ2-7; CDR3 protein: CSAPPAPDRQGYEQYF
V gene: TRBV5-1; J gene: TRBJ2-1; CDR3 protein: CASSLDSSPYNEQFF
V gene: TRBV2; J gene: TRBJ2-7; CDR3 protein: CASMRVAYEQYF
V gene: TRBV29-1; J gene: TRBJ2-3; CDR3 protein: CSVDRTGDTQYF
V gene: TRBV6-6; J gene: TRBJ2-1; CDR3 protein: CASSEGTASSYNEQFF
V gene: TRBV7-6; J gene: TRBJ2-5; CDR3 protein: CASSPGQGGKTQYF
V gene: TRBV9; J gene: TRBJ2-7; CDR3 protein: CASSVGLATVGRYEQYF
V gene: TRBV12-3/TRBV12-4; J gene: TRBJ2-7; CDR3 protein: CASRGDGPLGEQYF
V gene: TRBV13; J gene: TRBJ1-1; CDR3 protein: CASSGRTGKSDTEAFF
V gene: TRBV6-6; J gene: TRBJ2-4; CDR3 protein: CASSYSMRGRSKNIQYF
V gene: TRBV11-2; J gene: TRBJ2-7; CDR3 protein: CASSLWGQVTGTSGRPSYEQYF
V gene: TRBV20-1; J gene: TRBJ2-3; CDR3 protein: CSARDPRIGGRTDTQYF
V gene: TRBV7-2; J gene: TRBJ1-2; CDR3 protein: CASSLGEGLGYTF
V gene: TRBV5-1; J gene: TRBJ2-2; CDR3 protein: CASSPGLQNTGELFF
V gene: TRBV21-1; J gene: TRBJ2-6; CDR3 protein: CASSNHSGANVLTF
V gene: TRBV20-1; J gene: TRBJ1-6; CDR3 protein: CSAPRAGNYNSPLHF
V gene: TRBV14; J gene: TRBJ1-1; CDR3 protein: CASSPQGRTEAFF
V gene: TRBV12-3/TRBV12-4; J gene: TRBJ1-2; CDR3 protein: CASSHLDRNSYTF
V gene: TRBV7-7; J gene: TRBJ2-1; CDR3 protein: CASSLRGPPLDEQFF
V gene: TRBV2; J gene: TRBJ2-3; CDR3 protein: CASRQTGFGSDTQYF
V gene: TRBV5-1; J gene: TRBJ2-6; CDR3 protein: CASSALQGARPGANVLTF
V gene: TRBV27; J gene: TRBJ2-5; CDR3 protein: CASSLGTGVRETQYF
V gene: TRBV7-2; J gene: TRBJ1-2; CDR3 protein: CASSPQAGTGAFGYTF
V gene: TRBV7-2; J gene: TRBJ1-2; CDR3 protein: CASSQAGGANYGYTF
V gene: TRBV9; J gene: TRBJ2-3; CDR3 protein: CASSIRDSTDTQYF
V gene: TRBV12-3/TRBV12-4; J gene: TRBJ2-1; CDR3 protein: CASRRSTLPYNEQFF
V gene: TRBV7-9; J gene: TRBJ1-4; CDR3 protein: CASSFMAGNEKLFF
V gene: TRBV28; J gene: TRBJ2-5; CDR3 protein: CASSLPSGTGETQYF
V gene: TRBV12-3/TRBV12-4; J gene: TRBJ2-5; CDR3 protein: CASTRGAGWGGETQYF
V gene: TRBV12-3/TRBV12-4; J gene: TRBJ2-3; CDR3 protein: CASSFGLAGGQDTQYF
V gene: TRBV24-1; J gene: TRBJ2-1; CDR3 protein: CATSDRRGPRYNEQFF
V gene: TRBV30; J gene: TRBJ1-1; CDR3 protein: CAWSVARTEPEAFF
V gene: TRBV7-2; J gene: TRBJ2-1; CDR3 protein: CASSLSVASGYNEQFF
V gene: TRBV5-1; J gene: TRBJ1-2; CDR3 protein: CASSHSWDRGYGYTF
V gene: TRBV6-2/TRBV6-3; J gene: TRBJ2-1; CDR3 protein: CASRGTSGRRDEQFF
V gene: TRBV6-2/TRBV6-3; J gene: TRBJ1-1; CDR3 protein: CASRGGHLNTEAFF
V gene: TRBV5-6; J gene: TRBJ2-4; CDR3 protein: CASSLAGAENIQYF
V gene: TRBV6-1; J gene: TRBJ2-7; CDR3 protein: CASSETSAESYEQYF
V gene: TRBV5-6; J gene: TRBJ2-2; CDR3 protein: CASSFWQHTGELFF